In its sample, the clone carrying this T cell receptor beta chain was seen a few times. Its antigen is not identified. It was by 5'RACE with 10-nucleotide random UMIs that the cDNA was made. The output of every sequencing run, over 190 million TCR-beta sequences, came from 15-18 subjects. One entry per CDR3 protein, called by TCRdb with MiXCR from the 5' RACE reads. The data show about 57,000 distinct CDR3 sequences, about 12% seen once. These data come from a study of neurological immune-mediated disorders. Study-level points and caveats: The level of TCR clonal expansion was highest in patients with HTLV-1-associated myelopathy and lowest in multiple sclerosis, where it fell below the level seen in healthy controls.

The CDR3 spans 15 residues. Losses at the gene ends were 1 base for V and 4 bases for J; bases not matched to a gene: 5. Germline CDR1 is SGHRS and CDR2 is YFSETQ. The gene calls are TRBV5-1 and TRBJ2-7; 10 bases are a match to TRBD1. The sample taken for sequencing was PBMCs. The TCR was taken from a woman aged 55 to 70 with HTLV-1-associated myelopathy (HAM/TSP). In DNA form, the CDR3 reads TGCGCCAGCAGCTTGACCGGGACAGGGGTATACGAGCAGTACTTC. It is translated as CASSLTGTGVYEQYF.